This TCR beta chain comes out of a study of Ad26.COV2.S vaccination and SARS-CoV-2 variants. Study as a whole: Once or twice, 56 days apart, Ad26.COV2.S was delivered intramuscularly. Study-wide results and caveats: Comparable non-spike TCR breadth was observed in vaccine and placebo recipients. Reportedly, spike-specific CD8+ and CD4+ T cell responses achieved substantial breadth once vaccination had taken place.

Details on this clone: Its antigen remains unknown.

Treatment meaning: around 19 received Ad26.COV2.S at low or high dose, single or two shots; 5 received placebo; per-sample allocation not given. It was on day 63 after the first vaccine or placebo injection that samples were taken. Based in Boston, the donor was an adult of 18-55 years. The assay was immunoSEQ multiplex PCR, and TCRdb's table has in-frame clones only and misses some. The repertoire holds around 320,000 clones, with 85% as singletons. The CDR3 consists of 12 residues. Per the germline V gene, CDR1 is MNHNY and CDR2 is SVGAGI (reference sequence). V lost 10 bases and J lost 6; bases outside the gene matches: 8.

The TCR comes from a person aged 18 to 59 who received the Ad26.COV2.S COVID-19 vaccine or a placebo. This specimen was peripheral blood, taken in a trial of Ad26.COV2.S vaccine versus placebo. The genes are TRBV6-6 and TRBJ1-1; 7 bases line up with TRBD1. CDR3 DNA: TGTGCCACCGTGGGGACAGCCCCTGAAGCTTTCTTT. Its translation is CATVGTAPEAFF.